The rows below give T cell receptor beta chains drawn from one sample of a study of control samples from healthy donors and cancer patients. The data were produced by immunoSEQ multiplex PCR, yet TCRdb's version contains in-frame clones alone and is incomplete. The table shows 150,000 to 200,000 clones, with about 90% occurring only once. The specimen sequenced was blood. The receptors originated from a young man in good health. Both conserved end residues are part of each CDR3. D genes are given only for firm matches. A clone size is listed for some rows: how often the clone was seen (once, few, many), or a class if it is expanded.

>.|TRBV7-2|TRBJ2-7|.
CASSLGARSREQYF
TGTGCCAGCAGCCTCGGGGCTCGGTCCCGGGAGCAGTACTTC
>.|TRBV5-8|TRBJ2-1|.
CASLADSVYNEQFF
TGTGCCAGCCTTGCGGACAGCGTCTACAATGAGCAGTTCTTC
>TRBD2|TRBV9|TRBJ2-1|.
CASSLGGGSYNEQFF
TGTGCCAGCAGTTTAGGCGGGGGCTCCTACAATGAGCAGTTCTTC
>TRBD1|TRBV10-3|TRBJ2-7|.
CAISARRDRAPKGQYF
TGTGCCATCAGTGCCAGGAGGGACAGGGCCCCTAAGGGGCAGTACTTC
>.|TRBV7-2|TRBJ2-5|.
CASSLKSWASTLTEETQYF
TGTGCCAGCAGCTTAAAGAGTTGGGCCAGCACCCTTACCGAAGAGACCCAGTACTTC
>TRBD2|TRBV10-1|TRBJ2-5|.
CAVAGGQETQYF
TGCGCCGTAGCGGGGGGCCAAGAGACCCAGTACTTC
>.|TRBV19|TRBJ2-5|.
CASSMGWPYQETQYF
TGTGCCAGTAGTATGGGATGGCCGTACCAAGAGACCCAGTACTTC
>.|TRBV3-1/TRBV3-2|TRBJ2-3|.
CASSLQDGRADTQYF
TGTGCCAGCAGCCTACAAGACGGGAGAGCAGATACGCAGTATTTT
>.|TRBV15|TRBJ1-6|.
CATSRLEEGSPLHF
TGTGCCACCAGCAGACTCGAAGAGGGGTCACCCCTCCACTTT
>TRBD2|TRBV6-2/TRBV6-3|TRBJ2-1|.
CASSYGQREVNEQFF
TGTGCCAGCAGTTACGGCCAGCGGGAGGTCAATGAGCAGTTCTTC
>.|TRBV6-1|TRBJ2-2|.
CASSESAPSRTGELFF
TGTGCCAGCAGTGAATCGGCTCCCTCCAGGACCGGGGAGCTGTTTTTT
>TRBD1|TRBV11-1|TRBJ1-6|.
CASSRDRNSNSPLHF
TGTGCCAGCAGTAGGGACAGAAACTCCAATTCACCCCTCCACTTT
>.|TRBV21-1|TRBJ1-2|.
CASSFRTGLNYGYTF
TGTGCCAGCAGCTTCCGAACAGGGTTGAACTATGGCTACACCTTC
>.|TRBV12-5|TRBJ1-2|.
CASGLGTATNYGYTF
TGTGCTAGTGGTTTGGGAACAGCTACTAACTATGGCTACACCTTC
>.|TRBV28|TRBJ1-5|.
CASSSMTARLGGAQHF
TGTGCCAGCAGTTCCATGACGGCCCGATTGGGTGGGGCCCAGCATTTT
>TRBD1|TRBV7-2|TRBJ1-4|once
CASSEDRWGEKLFF
TGTGCCAGCAGCGAGGACAGGTGGGGCGAAAAACTGTTTTTT
>.|TRBV7-9|TRBJ1-2|once
CASSLQASVIGDGYTF
TGTGCCAGCAGCTTACAGGCTAGCGTAATCGGGGATGGCTACACCTTC
>TRBD1|TRBV15|TRBJ1-5|.
CATSSRDRAENQPQHF
TGTGCCACCAGCAGTAGGGACAGGGCGGAGAATCAGCCCCAGCATTTT
>.|TRBV28|TRBJ1-1|.
CASYWGPTEAFF
TGTGCCAGTTATTGGGGCCCCACTGAAGCTTTCTTT
>.|TRBV4-1|TRBJ2-1|.
CASSQGLYSRKQFF
TGCGCCAGCAGCCAAGGCCTCTATTCTCGAAAGCAGTTCTTC
>.|TRBV2|TRBJ2-3|once
CASSLREVDTQYF
TGTGCCAGCAGCCTCCGCGAGGTAGATACGCAGTATTTT
>.|TRBV7-9|TRBJ2-5|once
CASSPRTAPMETQYF
TGTGCCAGCAGTCCGCGGACGGCGCCTATGGAGACCCAGTACTTC
>TRBD1|TRBV5-4|TRBJ1-1|.
CASSAPGQRAFF
TGTGCCAGCAGCGCGCCGGGACAGAGGGCTTTCTTT
>TRBD1|TRBV27|TRBJ1-2|.
CASSFPDRTSYGYTF
TGTGCCAGCAGTTTTCCGGACAGGACCAGCTATGGCTACACCTTC
>.|TRBV6-5|TRBJ2-5|.
CASSYKGGRETQYF
TGTGCCAGCAGTTACAAGGGGGGCAGGGAGACCCAGTACTTC
>TRBD1|TRBV3-1/TRBV3-2|TRBJ1-5|.
CASSRGQGGNQPQHF
TGTGCCAGCAGCCGGGGACAGGGAGGCAATCAGCCCCAGCATTTT
>TRBD2|TRBV11-2|TRBJ2-5|.
CASSSTSGSAVAQYF
TGTGCCAGCAGTTCGACTAGCGGGAGTGCGGTGGCCCAGTACTTC
>.|TRBV5-1|TRBJ2-7|.
CASSGGIGGTYEQYF
TGCGCCAGCAGCGGGGGGATCGGGGGCACCTACGAGCAGTACTTC
>.|TRBV6-2/TRBV6-3|TRBJ1-1|.
CASSAGKAFF
TGTGCCAGCAGTGCAGGGAAAGCTTTCTTT
>TRBD1|TRBV6-4|TRBJ1-1|.
CASSQDRATEAFF
TGTGCCAGCAGTCAGGACAGGGCCACTGAAGCTTTCTTT
>.|TRBV18|TRBJ2-6|.
CASSPESSGANVLTF
TGTGCCAGCTCACCTGAGAGCTCTGGGGCCAACGTCCTGACTTTC
>TRBD1|TRBV19|TRBJ2-7|once
CARRGQADEQYF
TGTGCCAGACGGGGACAGGCTGACGAGCAGTACTTC
>TRBD1|TRBV5-1|TRBJ1-4|.
CASSPDGRGQSNEKLFF
TGCGCCAGCAGCCCGGACGGCAGGGGGCAATCTAATGAAAAACTGTTTTTT
>TRBD1|TRBV15|TRBJ2-1|once
CATSSGKTGGPYNEQFF
TGTGCCACCAGCAGCGGAAAGACAGGGGGCCCCTACAATGAGCAGTTCTTC
>TRBD1|TRBV27|TRBJ1-2|once
CASSLRWGQGVYGYTF
TGTGCCAGCAGTTTGAGATGGGGACAGGGAGTTTATGGCTACACCTTC
>.|TRBV5-1|TRBJ1-4|.
CASSFREGNEKLFF
TGCGCCAGCAGCTTCCGGGAAGGTAATGAAAAACTGTTTTTT
>TRBD1|TRBV3-1/TRBV3-2|TRBJ1-4|.
CASSLQTGEKLFF
TGTGCCAGCAGCCTTCAGACAGGGGAAAAACTGTTTTTT
>TRBD1|TRBV19|TRBJ1-5|.
CASRGQGSNQPQHF
TGTGCCAGTCGAGGACAGGGCAGCAATCAGCCCCAGCATTTT
>TRBD1|TRBV2|TRBJ2-2|.
CATRQGALETGELFF
TGTGCCACTCGACAGGGGGCATTGGAAACCGGGGAGCTGTTTTTT
>TRBD1|TRBV6-1|TRBJ1-1|.
CASSGRDRVADTEAFF
TGTGCCAGCAGTGGCCGGGACAGGGTCGCTGACACTGAAGCTTTCTTT